These T cell receptor beta chains were read from a single sample in a study of monozygotic twins with inflammatory bowel disease. One entry per CDR3 protein, without DNA, is what TCRdb gives after re-calling the 5' RACE reads. The sample table includes about 440,000 distinct CDR3 sequences. Specimen: blood. All receptors derive from a human donor with ulcerative colitis or Crohn's disease, or a healthy co-twin of an affected twin (not recorded which). CDR3s include the opening cysteine and the closing phenylalanine or tryptophan.

TRBJ1-1	TRBV5-1	CASSFTTGAGTEAFF
TRBJ2-5	TRBV24-1	CATSGSSLETQYF
TRBJ2-5	TRBV12-3/TRBV12-4	CASGTSGLRGETQYF
TRBJ2-6	TRBV11-2	CASSSGQSGANVLTF
TRBJ2-5	TRBV6-1	CASSEGGQYQETQYF
TRBJ2-7	TRBV7-8	CASSLARGRAGEQYF
TRBJ2-1	TRBV5-1	CASSLAVGSLIDEQFF
TRBJ1-4	TRBV7-9	CASSPDRVVEKLFF
TRBJ2-3	TRBV3-1	CASSRLGADTQYF
TRBJ2-1	TRBV5-5	CASSSRVGEQFF
TRBJ1-2	TRBV3-1	CASYRARGRNGYTF
TRBJ1-3	TRBV6-1	CASRREGPSSGNTIYF
TRBJ2-7	TRBV23-1	CASSQWGRRQYF
TRBJ2-5	TRBV3-1	CASSQEFCRETQYF
TRBJ1-4	TRBV20-1	CSARDVNEKLFF